These T cell receptor beta chains were read from a single sample in a study of T cells after yellow fever vaccination. A single record per CDR3 protein comes from TCRdb applying MiXCR to the 5' RACE reads. Counted here are under 250,000 distinct CDR3 sequences, less than 9% occurring once; the ten biggest clones make up roughly 0.9%. The material sequenced was CD4+ T cells sorted from PBMCs, taken 15 days after the yellow fever booster vaccination. All receptors derive from a young man who received the YFV17D yellow fever vaccine. The CDR3 runs from the conserved cysteine through the conserved F or W. Size tells how often a clone was seen (once, few, many) or the class of an expanded clone, and some rows leave it out.

clone size	CDR3 length	V gene	J gene	CDR3 protein
-	16	TRBV7-9	TRBJ2-2	CASSPRQGALTGELFF
-	10	TRBV12-3/TRBV12-4	TRBJ1-2	CASGRYGYTF
-	12	TRBV7-3	TRBJ2-1	CASSSRTGEKFF
many	13	TRBV5-1	TRBJ2-7	CASSLSKGFEQYF
-	16	TRBV7-2	TRBJ2-7	CASSPPSVRARYEQYF
many	14	TRBV12-3/TRBV12-4	TRBJ2-1	CASSGTGTYNEQFF
few	17	TRBV4-3	TRBJ2-7	CASSQDPLSRGLNEQYF
few	18	TRBV11-2	TRBJ2-7	CASSLVGPLAGGPHEQYF
few	16	TRBV29-1	TRBJ2-6	CSVGLTGRSGANVLTF
many	13	TRBV4-3	TRBJ1-1	CASRSAADTEAFF
-	16	TRBV5-1	TRBJ2-2	CASSRVTGGDTGELFF
-	14	TRBV20-1	TRBJ2-3	CSARAPQVGDTQYF
-	13	TRBV19	TRBJ2-4	CASKALGDTAQYF
many	12	TRBV2	TRBJ2-7	CASRAVSYEQYF
few	13	TRBV27	TRBJ2-7	CATGQGSPYEQYF
-	15	TRBV7-2	TRBJ2-3	CASSRGQVVADTQYF
few	13	TRBV7-2	TRBJ1-1	CASIFVGEGKAFF
many	13	TRBV29-1	TRBJ1-1	CSALGPLNTEAFF
many	15	TRBV18	TRBJ1-4	CASSPSQDANEKLFF
-	14	TRBV5-1	TRBJ2-5	CASSYGTTQETQYF
few	15	TRBV12-3/TRBV12-4	TRBJ2-7	CASSLIWGGSYEQYF
many	15	TRBV20-1	TRBJ2-5	CSAGRLGQGSQTQYF
many	15	TRBV7-2	TRBJ2-7	CASSPWGTGSYEQYF
-	13	TRBV7-2	TRBJ2-5	CASSLSRQETQYF
many	13	TRBV10-3	TRBJ2-5	CAIQDSIGETQYF